The text below deals with one TCR beta chain. Methods used by the authors: Amplifying reference gene primers gave estimates of nucleated cell counts. TCRdb's copy holds only in-frame clones and misses some; the assay was immunoSEQ multiplex PCR. V and J calls and clone size are as listed in that table; D and trimming were resolved from the DNA. The top ten clones hold 3.1% of a sample with about 270,000 clones, 82% of them seen once. The data belong to a study of blood T cell repertoires in COVID-19. Study background: The samples span acute and convalescent COVID-19 from the United States, Italy and Spain.

Sequencing was carried out using peripheral blood. This TCR derives from a woman between 18 and 29 years old with acute or convalescent COVID-19.

In DNA, the CDR3 is TGTGCCAGCAGCTTGGACGGACTAGCCTACCACAATGAGCAGTTCTTC. It codes for CASSLDGLAYHNEQFF. The chain links TRBV5-4 to TRBJ2-1; 8 bases line up with TRBD2. The CDR3 spans 16 residues. V lost 0 bases and J lost 5; bases outside the gene matches: 7. Per the germline V gene, CDR1 is SGHNT and CDR2 is YYREEE (reference sequence).